The entry below describes one T cell receptor beta chain. Its specificity is unknown. Generated by immunoSEQ multiplex PCR, the TCRdb table keeps only in-frame clones and is missing some. The table shows around 45,000 clones, with around 87% occurring only once. Germline lookup yields CDR1 MGHRA and CDR2 YSYEKL. This CDR3 comprises 19 residues. Trimming cost V 0 bases and J 0 bases; bases outside gene matches: 7. The data belong to a study of OX40 agonist ivuxolimab in advanced cancers. Looking at the study overall: Ivuxolimab doses were 0.01, 0.1, 0.3, 1.5, 3 or 10 mg/kg every 2 weeks. Prior anti-PD-1, anti-PD-L1 or anti-CTLA-4 therapy was allowed; over 30% had some. Three patients, one with hepatocellular carcinoma and two with cutaneous melanoma, responded partially.

Study observations and caveats: In CD8+ T cells, expanded clones were on average more numerous than in CD4+.

The J gene is TRBJ2-1, the V gene TRBV4-1; 11 nucleotides line up with TRBD2. The material sequenced was CD4+ or CD8+ T cells sorted from blood, taken in a trial of the OX40 agonist ivuxolimab. The TCR sequence derives from an adult with an advanced solid tumor such as melanoma, head and neck, liver or kidney cancer. In DNA, the CDR3 is TGCGCCAGCAGCCAAGATATTGTACTAGCGGGGGACTCCTACAATGAGCAGTTCTTC. This codes for CASSQDIVLAGDSYNEQFF.